This T cell receptor (beta chain) was identified during a study of blood T cell repertoires in COVID-19. Study summary: The study drew acute and convalescent COVID-19 samples from the United States, Italy and Spain.

Original analysis: Amplification of reference gene primers was used by the study to estimate nucleated cell counts. TCRdb's copy holds only in-frame clones and misses some; the assay was immunoSEQ multiplex PCR. That table furnishes V, J and clone size, whereas the DNA furnished D and trimming. The sample carries fewer than 350,000 clones, about 87% recorded once. The CDR3 length is 12 residues. CDR1 and CDR2 (germline): SGHNT, YYREEE (reference sequence). With 1 base removed from V and 7 bases from J, the gap between germline ends came to 9 bases. The TCR comes from a woman aged 25 to 45 with acute COVID-19. Source material: PBMCs or T cells enriched from blood (not recorded which). This rearrangement joins TRBV5-4 to TRBJ2-7; D is possibly TRBD1 (5 bases). The CDR3 protein is CASSLRGDEQYF. DNA for the CDR3: TGTGCCAGCAGCTTGAGGGGTGATGAGCAGTACTTC. Drawing the rest from reference TRBV5-4 and TRBJ2-7, the complete variable domain is ETGVTQSPTHLIKTRGQQVTLRCSSQSGHNTVSWYQQALGQGPQFIFQYYREEENGRGNFPPRFSGLQFPNYSSELNVNALELDDSALYLCASSLRGDEQYFGPGTRLTVT.